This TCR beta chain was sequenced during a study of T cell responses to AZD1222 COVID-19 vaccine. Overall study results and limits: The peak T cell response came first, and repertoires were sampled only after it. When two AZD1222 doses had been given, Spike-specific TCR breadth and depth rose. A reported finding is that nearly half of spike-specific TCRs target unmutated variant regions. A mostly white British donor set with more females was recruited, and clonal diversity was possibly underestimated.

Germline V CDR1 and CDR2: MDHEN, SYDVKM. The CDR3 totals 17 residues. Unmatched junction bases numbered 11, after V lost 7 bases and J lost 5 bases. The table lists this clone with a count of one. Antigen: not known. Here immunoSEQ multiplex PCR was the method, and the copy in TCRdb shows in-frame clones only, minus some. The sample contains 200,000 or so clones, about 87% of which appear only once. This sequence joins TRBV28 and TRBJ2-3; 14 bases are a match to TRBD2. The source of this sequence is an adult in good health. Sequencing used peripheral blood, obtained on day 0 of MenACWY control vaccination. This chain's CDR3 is CASTNPGLAGAGDTQYF. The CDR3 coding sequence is TGTGCCAGCACAAATCCGGGACTAGCGGGAGCGGGAGATACGCAGTATTTT.